Sequencing of this T cell receptor (beta chain) was carried out in a study of OX40 agonist ivuxolimab in advanced cancers. In the study overall: Ivuxolimab, an antibody acting as an agonist of OX40 (CD134), was used to treat patients. Every patient in dose escalation had hepatocellular carcinoma, melanoma, renal cell or head and neck cancer.

As for this clone: Its antigen remains unidentified.

General observations from the study: Clonal expansion by week 6 occurred in CD4+ and CD8+ blood T cells (at 0.1 to 3.0 mg/kg).

The CDR3 sequence is 14 residues long. CDR1 and CDR2 (germline): SEHNR, FQNEAQ (reference sequence). The V gene lost 3 bases and the J gene lost 1 base, with 9 bases spanning the gap. Only in-frame clones appear in the TCRdb table, and some are missing; sequencing was by immunoSEQ multiplex PCR. The table shows approximately 69,000 clones, with 84% occurring only once. No patient had autoimmune disease or received systemic immunosuppression. The chain employs TRBV7-9 and TRBJ1-1, with a weak D call TRBD1 (6 bases). The sequence derives from an adult with an advanced solid tumor such as melanoma, head and neck, liver or kidney cancer. Sample: CD4+ or CD8+ T cells sorted from blood, taken in a trial of the OX40 agonist ivuxolimab. The chain's CDR3 is CASSFEGGNTEAFF. The CDR3 coding sequence is TGTGCCAGCAGCTTTGAAGGGGGGAACACTGAAGCTTTCTTT.